This entry features one TCR beta chain sequence. No antigen is known for it. The CDR3 covers 18 residues. V lost 7 bases to trimming and J lost 0 bases, with 20 bases between them. CDR1 is SGDLS, CDR2 YYNGEE, per germline. Amplification used 60 Vbeta primers and 13 Jbeta primers. Method: immunoSEQ multiplex PCR; TCRdb's copy keeps in-frame clones and lacks some. Here the sample spans about 140,000 clones, about three quarters being singletons. The data stem from a study of cytomegalovirus exposure and HLA in healthy donors. Study at large: Ancestry clustering placed 81% of several hundred genotyped donors in the Caucasian-associated cluster. Whole-study findings and limits: Through in vitro validation, three CMV-associated chains were shown to be specific for CMV antigens. As a later analysis revealed, most CMV-associated TCR beta chains appeared HLA-restricted.

The sequence was obtained from a male donor in good health and CMV-seropositive. The sample comprised PBMCs. This chain joins TRBV9 and TRBJ2-6; TRBD1 might be the D (5 bases). The CDR3 sequence: CASGTDWAGFSGANVLTF. Written as DNA, the CDR3 is TGTGCCAGCGGAACCGACTGGGCAGGGTTCTCTGGGGCCAACGTCCTGACTTTC.